The clone carrying this T cell receptor beta chain was seen just once. Its antigen is currently unknown. These data come from a study of vaccination and CD4 T cells after COVID-19. Study details: Nasal swab PCR showed SARS-CoV-2 in convalescent patients, eight or nine with mild and one with severe disease. There were six male and four female convalescents, and two of them were Hispanic. With a range of 35 to 161, the median interval from diagnosis to drawing post-COVID samples was 101 days. General study findings and limits: Spike mono-reactivity was found in 304 of 307 vaccine-specific clones from convalescent patients.

Each CDR3 protein gets one entry after TCRdb re-called the PCR reads with MiXCR. This table holds some 25,000 distinct CDR3 sequences, 45% to 60% found once. From germline, CDR1 is LNHDA and CDR2 SQIVND (reference sequence). Deletions cut 3 bases from V and 0 bases from J, with 11 bases between. The CDR3 has 15 residues. The TCR sequence derives from a human donor who had recovered from COVID-19. The specimen comprised CD4+ T cells from blood, sampled before SARS-CoV-2 vaccination. The chain uses TRBV19 and TRBJ1-2; D gene ambiguous. Here the CDR3 reads CASSIQGPANYGYTF. Here the CDR3 DNA reads TGTGCCAGTAGTATCCAAGGGCCCGCTAACTATGGCTACACCTTC. The full variable domain, with the rest looked up from reference TRBV19 and TRBJ1-2, is DGGITQSPKYLFRKEGQNVTLSCEQNLNHDAMYWYRQDPGQGLRLIYYSQIVNDFQKGDIAEGYSVSREKKESFPLTVTSAQKNPTAFYLCASSIQGPANYGYTFGSGTRLTVV.